This T cell receptor (beta chain) was documented in a study of brain T cells in children with intractable seizures (dated by TCRdb to about 2021). The study in broad terms: A NanoString immunology panel was first used to screen resected brain tissue from roughly 53 pediatric epilepsy surgery cases for immune gene transcripts. Among the roughly 12 selected surgery cases, eight also had pre-surgery blood sequenced, leaving four with brain tissue only. Summary of the overall study and its limitations: Viral specificity was inferred only from CDR3 sequence similarity, and patients' HCMV serostatus was unknown. Sequencing depth differed between pre- and post-surgery blood, so clones missing from the pre-surgery sample may reflect undersampling.

The intended sense of this specimen's time point label: resected brain tissue, or blood drawn just prior to surgery. Surgery cases with the highest brain T cell transcript signatures were selected for TCR beta chain sequencing of brain tissue and, where available, blood. Patients had been treated with at least one anti-epileptic drug before surgery. The TCR-sequenced patients were children whose drug-resistant epilepsy was caused by tuberous sclerosis complex, focal cortical dysplasia, Rasmussen encephalitis or hemimegalencephaly. Blood samples were collected immediately before the epilepsy surgery. Bulk genomic DNA was isolated from unsorted brain tissue and whole blood using the Monarch genomic DNA purification kit. V lost 7 bases and J lost 6 bases, and the count of bases not matched to a germline gene is 8. From the cysteine through the phenylalanine, the CDR3 covers 14 amino acids. The kept DNA is CDR3 alone, 42 bases in frame from the first base. CDR1 and CDR2 were assigned from the germline V gene as MNHEY and SVGAGI.

With regard to this clone: The antigen this receptor binds is unknown. Per-base qualities were not stored, and no clone one base away is much larger.

The immunoSEQ assay was used to generate TCR beta chain sequences from genomic DNA. The study's processing was this. CDR3 sequences that did not begin with the conserved framework cysteine at position 104 were removed by hand. To get clonality, the normalized Shannon's Diversity Index was subtracted from one, giving values from 0 (maximal diversity) to 1 (oligoclonal). Chi-squared comparison-of-proportions tests assessed whether the same CDR3 differed in frequency between samples, such as brain versus blood. Public clonotypes were identified by searching immuneACCESS, and similarity to known antiviral clonotypes was assessed with the VDJdb browser. TCRdb retrieved this table from immuneACCESS and kept in-frame rearrangements only. Not all clones are present; in checked studies, unresolved V genes account for under half, and no reason is known for the remainder. The D gene and trimming were derived from the DNA, and the V and J assignments and clone size from that table. The sample table lists some 64,000 clones, about 96% of them with a count of one. The leading ten clones occupy 0.38% of the sample.

The sequence joins TRBV6-5 to TRBJ1-5; a stretch of 8 junction bases matches TRBD1. This sample comprised peripheral blood, obtained at surgery. The receptor's source is a boy younger than two with focal cortical dysplasia and intractable seizures. The nucleotide sequence is given as TGTGCCAGCATGAGGGCAGGGGGCGGTCAGCCCCAGCATTTT. It specifies CASMRAGGGQPQHF.